This T cell receptor (beta chain) appears in the sequencing data of a study of T cell repertoires in cytomegalovirus infection. Germline V gene sequence: CDR1 SNHLY, CDR2 FYNNEI. This CDR3 region has 16 residues. V gave up 4 bases and J gave up 3 bases, with 18 bases separating them. Via MiXCR, TCRdb re-called the reads, giving one row per CDR3 protein. The sample includes about 160,000 distinct CDR3 sequences, more than 15% seen only once; the top ten take approximately 18%. J is TRBJ1-1 and V is TRBV2; D not certain. Material: CD8+ T cells from PBMCs. This receptor was taken from a human donor in good health (CMV status not recorded). Some clones in this sample may be carry-over from other donors' samples. The CDR3 region is CASSGSSKVWDTEAFF. For the CDR3, the DNA is TGTGCCAGCAGTGGTTCCAGTAAAGTATGGGACACTGAAGCTTTCTTT.